The rows below give T cell receptor beta chains drawn from one sample of a study of shared clonotypes between healthy human individuals. The protocol was immunoSEQ multiplex PCR, while the TCRdb copy is restricted to in-frame clones and leaves out a portion. Of fewer than 1 million clones detected, just over 95% appear once; the ten largest clones hold around 0.21%. Sequencing input: naive CD8+ T cells sorted from blood. These receptors all stem from a man aged 30 to 39 in good health. Both conserved end residues are trimmed from each CDR3.

v_gene: TRBV14
CDR3aa: ASSQELGSYGYT

v_gene: TRBV19
CDR3aa: ASSITLASGGRDTQY

v_gene: TRBV9
CDR3aa: ASSSSGGNYGYT

v_gene: TRBV4-3
CDR3aa: ASSQGTGSGNTIY

v_gene: TRBV7-9
CDR3aa: ASSPRDNEKLF

v_gene: TRBV7-9
CDR3aa: ASSRLAGRTGELF

v_gene: TRBV29-1
CDR3aa: SVEGREKEQF

v_gene: TRBV18
CDR3aa: ASSPSQGLGYEQY

v_gene: TRBV19
CDR3aa: ASSVVGGTQPQH

v_gene: TRBV5-1
CDR3aa: ASSSLAGDYEQY

v_gene: TRBV5-4
CDR3aa: ASSFEGGGTQY

v_gene: TRBV5-1
CDR3aa: ASSLGLAGLGETQY

v_gene: TRBV7-9
CDR3aa: ASSLVVNPTYEQY

v_gene: TRBV28
CDR3aa: ASSLVSSSDNEQF

v_gene: TRBV5-1
CDR3aa: ASSMKEGASNEQY

v_gene: TRBV2
CDR3aa: ASSDGATAPLYTQY

v_gene: TRBV7-6
CDR3aa: ASSNTGEGNNEQF

v_gene: TRBV2
CDR3aa: ASSGARQGSTDTQY

v_gene: TRBV5-5
CDR3aa: ASFLGSGGWNTEAF

v_gene: TRBV2
CDR3aa: ASRGGVHNEQF

v_gene: TRBV7-2
CDR3aa: ASSPTGTGTDTQY

v_gene: TRBV7-8
CDR3aa: ASSSGTLRGNQPQH

v_gene: TRBV28
CDR3aa: ASSSSSSEQF

v_gene: TRBV5-1
CDR3aa: ASSLGSGSNTEAF

v_gene: TRBV10-1
CDR3aa: ASSESQAHGTHQPQH

v_gene: TRBV5-5
CDR3aa: ASSLWDQNYGYT

v_gene: TRBV4-1
CDR3aa: ASSQDSSWRQNYGYT

v_gene: TRBV7-6
CDR3aa: ASSFDRDGFFGYT

v_gene: TRBV10-3
CDR3aa: ASDNGTPGEQY

v_gene: TRBV15
CDR3aa: ATSRTSYNEQF